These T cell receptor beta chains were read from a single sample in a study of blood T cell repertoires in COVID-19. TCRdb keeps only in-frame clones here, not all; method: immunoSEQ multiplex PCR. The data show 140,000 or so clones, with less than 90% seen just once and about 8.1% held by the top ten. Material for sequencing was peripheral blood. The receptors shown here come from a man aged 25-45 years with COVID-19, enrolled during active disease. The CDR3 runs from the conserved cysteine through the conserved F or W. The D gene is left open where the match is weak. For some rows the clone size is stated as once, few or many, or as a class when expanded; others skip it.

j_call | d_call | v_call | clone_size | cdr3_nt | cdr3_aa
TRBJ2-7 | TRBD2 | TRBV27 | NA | TGTGCCAGCAGTTTCTTAGCGGGAGACCCCTACGAGCAGTACTTC | CASSFLAGDPYEQYF
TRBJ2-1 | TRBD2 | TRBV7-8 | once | TGTGCCAGCAGCGAAAACCTAAGGGGGGTAGCGGGAGGGTACAATGAGCAGTTCTTC | CASSENLRGVAGGYNEQFF
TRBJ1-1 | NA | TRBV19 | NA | TGTGCCAGTAGAGACAGCCAACGGTGGAACACTGAAGCTTTCTTT | CASRDSQRWNTEAFF
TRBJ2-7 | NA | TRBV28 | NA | TGTGCCAGCAGTTCCCCCGCCGGGTCTCTGGCCTACGAGCAGTACTTC | CASSSPAGSLAYEQYF
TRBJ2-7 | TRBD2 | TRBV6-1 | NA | TGTGCCAGCAGTGAGGGCGGGAGGGCCTACGAGCAGTACTTC | CASSEGGRAYEQYF
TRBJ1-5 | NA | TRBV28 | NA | TGTGCCAGCTTCCTAGGGGGTGTCAATCAGCCCCAGCATTTT | CASFLGGVNQPQHF
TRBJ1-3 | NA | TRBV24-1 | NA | TGTGCCACCCTCCGGGACACCGATAGGGACTCTGGAAACACCATATATTTT | CATLRDTDRDSGNTIYF
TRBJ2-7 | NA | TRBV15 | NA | TGTGCCACAAGGACTGACGAAACCGTCGCCTACGAGCAGTACTTC | CATRTDETVAYEQYF
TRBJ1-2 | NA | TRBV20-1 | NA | TGCAGTGCTAGGGGGAGCTATGGCTACACCTTC | CSARGSYGYTF
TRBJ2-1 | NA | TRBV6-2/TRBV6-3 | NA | TGTGCCAGCAGTAGCCTCCCGGACTGGAGCTCCTACAATGAGCAGTTCTTC | CASSSLPDWSSYNEQFF
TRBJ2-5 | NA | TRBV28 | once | TGTGCCAGCAGTTTAACCAGTCAAGAGACCCAGTACTTC | CASSLTSQETQYF
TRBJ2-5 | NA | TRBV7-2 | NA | TGTGCCAGCAGCTTACCTAGTAGACTTGATTCACAAGAGACCCAGTACTTC | CASSLPSRLDSQETQYF
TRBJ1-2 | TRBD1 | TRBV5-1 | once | TGCGCCAGCACCTCCGGGGACAGCTATGGCTACACCTTC | CASTSGDSYGYTF
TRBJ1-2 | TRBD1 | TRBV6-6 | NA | TGTGCCAGCAGTTACTCAAACAGGGGGCAATCGAGTGGCTACACCTTC | CASSYSNRGQSSGYTF
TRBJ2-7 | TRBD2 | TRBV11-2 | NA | TGTGCCAGCAGCTGGGAGGGGACTACCCCAGGGGAGCAGTACTTC | CASSWEGTTPGEQYF
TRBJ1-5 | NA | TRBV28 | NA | TGTGCCATCCAGGGCTTCAATCAGCCCCAGCATTTT | CAIQGFNQPQHF
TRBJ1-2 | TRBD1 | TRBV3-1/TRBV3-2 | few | TGTGCCAGCAGGGTGGGACAGGGGTCCTATGGCTACACCTTC | CASRVGQGSYGYTF
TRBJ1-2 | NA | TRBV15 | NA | TGTGCCACCAGCAGAGACTACCCATCCCGAGACTATGGCTACACCTTC | CATSRDYPSRDYGYTF
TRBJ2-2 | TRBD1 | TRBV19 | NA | TGTGCCACCCACGGACAGGGGGCGATCGGGGAGCTGTTTTTT | CATHGQGAIGELFF
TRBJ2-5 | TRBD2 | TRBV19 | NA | TGTGCCAGTAGTATAGTGGGACTAGCGGGAAGAGAGACCCAGTACTTC | CASSIVGLAGRETQYF
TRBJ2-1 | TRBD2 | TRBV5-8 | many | TGTGCCAGCAGCTTAGGGAGCGGGAGGGCAAATGAGCAGTTCTTC | CASSLGSGRANEQFF
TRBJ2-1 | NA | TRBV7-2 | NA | TGTGCCAGCAGCTTACGACGAGGGAGCAGTTTGAATGAGCAGTTCTTC | CASSLRRGSSLNEQFF
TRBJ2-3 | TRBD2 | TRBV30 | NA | TGTGCCTCGGGACTAGCGGGAGTAGATACGCAGTATTTT | CASGLAGVDTQYF
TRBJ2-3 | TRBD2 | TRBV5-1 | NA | TGCGCCAGCAGCTCGGGGGGACTAGCGACCCGCACAGATACGCAGTATTTT | CASSSGGLATRTDTQYF
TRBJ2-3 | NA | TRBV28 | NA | TGTGCCAGCTATCGTGGCGGCCTGGGGGGTACGCAGTATTTT | CASYRGGLGGTQYF
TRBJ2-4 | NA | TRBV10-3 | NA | TGTGCCATCAGTGCAACCCGGGGGGCCAAAAACATTCAGTACTTC | CAISATRGAKNIQYF
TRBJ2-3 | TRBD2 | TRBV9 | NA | TGTGCCAGCAGCGTACGGGCTAGCGGGAGGACTAGCACAGATACGCAGTATTTT | CASSVRASGRTSTDTQYF
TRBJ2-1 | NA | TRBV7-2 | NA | TGTGCCAGCAGCCTTGCGTTACGCGACAATGAGCAGTTCTTC | CASSLALRDNEQFF
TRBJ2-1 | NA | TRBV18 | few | TGTGCCAGCTCACCATTAGCTGTGAGTGAGCAGTTCTTC | CASSPLAVSEQFF
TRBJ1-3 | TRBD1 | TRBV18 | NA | TGTGCCAGCTCACCATCCCCGGGACAGGGAGCTGGAAACACCATATATTTT | CASSPSPGQGAGNTIYF
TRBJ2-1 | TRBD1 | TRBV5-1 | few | TGCGCCAGCAGCTTAGGGACAGGTCCCAATGAGCAGTTCTTC | CASSLGTGPNEQFF
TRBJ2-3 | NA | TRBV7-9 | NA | TGTGCCAGTGGGGGCAGAAGAGGCACAGATACGCAGTATTTT | CASGGRRGTDTQYF
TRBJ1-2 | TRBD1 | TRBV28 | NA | TGTGCCAGCAGTCCAGGGGGCCGGTCCTATGGCTACACCTTC | CASSPGGRSYGYTF
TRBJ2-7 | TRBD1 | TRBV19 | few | TGTGCCAGTAGTATAGAGGCAGGGGGTCCCTACGAGCAGTACTTC | CASSIEAGGPYEQYF
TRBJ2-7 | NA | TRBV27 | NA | TGTGCCAGCAGTTTACCCGCCCTCGGTATGTTGGTAGACACAACCTTAGACCCCTACGAGCAGTACTTC | CASSLPALGMLVDTTLDPYEQYF
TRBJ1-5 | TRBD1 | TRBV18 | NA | TGTGCCAGCTCACCGGGACAGAGAAATCAGCCCCAGCATTTT | CASSPGQRNQPQHF
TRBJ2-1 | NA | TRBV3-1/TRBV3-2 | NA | TGTGCCAGCAGCTTGACTTTCAATGAGCAGTTCTTC | CASSLTFNEQFF
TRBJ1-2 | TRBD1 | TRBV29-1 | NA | TGCAGCACAACACAGGGGAACTATGGCTACACCTTC | CSTTQGNYGYTF
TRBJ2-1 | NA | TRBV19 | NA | TGTGCCAGTAGCCCTCTCGTGGGACTTTTAGGCAATGAGCAGTTCTTC | CASSPLVGLLGNEQFF
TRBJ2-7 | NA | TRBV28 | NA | TGTGCCAGCAGTTCCCCATCCGGGACTCGCTACGAGCAGTACTTC | CASSSPSGTRYEQYF
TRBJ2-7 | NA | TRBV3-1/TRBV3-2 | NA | TGTGCCAGCAGCCAAGATGTAGCCAGGGGTCACGAGCAGTACTTC | CASSQDVARGHEQYF
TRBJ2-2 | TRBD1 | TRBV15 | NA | TGTGCCACCGGCTCCGGGACAGACACCGGGGAGCTGTTTTTT | CATGSGTDTGELFF
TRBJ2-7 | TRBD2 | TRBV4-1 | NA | TGCGCCAGCAGCCAAGAGCGCCTAGCGGGGTCCTACGAGCAGTACTTC | CASSQERLAGSYEQYF
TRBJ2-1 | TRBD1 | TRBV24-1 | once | TGTGCCACCAGTGATACGAGACCGGGACAGGGGGCGAGTGAGCAGTTCTTC | CATSDTRPGQGASEQFF
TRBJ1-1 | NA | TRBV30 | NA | TGTGCCTGGACGTCAGGGCTGAACACTGAAGCTTTCTTT | CAWTSGLNTEAFF
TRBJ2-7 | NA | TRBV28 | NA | TGTGCCAGCATCCCTGGGGGCAGAGCCTACGAGCAGTACTTC | CASIPGGRAYEQYF
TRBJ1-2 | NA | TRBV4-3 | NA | TGCGCCAGCAGCCAACCGGGACACTCGAACTATGGCTACACCTTC | CASSQPGHSNYGYTF
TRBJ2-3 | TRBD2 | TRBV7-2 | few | TGTGCCAGCAGCTCCTTTCGGGCTAGCGGGAGCACAGATACGCAGTATTTT | CASSSFRASGSTDTQYF
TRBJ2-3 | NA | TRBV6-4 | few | TGTGCCAGCAGTGCTAGCGGCACAGATACGCAGTATTTT | CASSASGTDTQYF
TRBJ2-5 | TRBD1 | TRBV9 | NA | TGTGCCAGCAGCTCGAAGGGGGCACCCACAAGGGAGACCCAGTACTTC | CASSSKGAPTRETQYF
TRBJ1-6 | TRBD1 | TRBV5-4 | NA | TGTGCCAGCAGCGCCGGGACAGGCGGCTATAATTCACCCCTCCACTTT | CASSAGTGGYNSPLHF
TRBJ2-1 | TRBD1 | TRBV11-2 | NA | TGTGCCAGCAGCCTTCGGGACAGGTATTACAATGAGCAGTTCTTC | CASSLRDRYYNEQFF
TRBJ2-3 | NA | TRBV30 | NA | TGTGCCTGGAGTGCCCCTCCGAGGGGGAAAAACACAGATACGCAGTATTTT | CAWSAPPRGKNTDTQYF